One sample yielded the 26 T cell receptor beta chains listed below, sequenced in a study of post-analysis software for immune sequencing data. Every TCR beta cDNA library bore unique molecular identifiers. Each CDR3 protein gets one entry after TCRdb re-called the PCR reads with MiXCR. The sample holds roughly 800,000 distinct CDR3 sequences; around 53% are singletons and the top ten take approximately 4.2%. Study results and caveats: Five or six TRBV segments were significantly more frequent in patients than in controls. TRBV5-6, TRBV5-1 and TRBV20-1 were among these segments.

No antigens are known for them. The specimen sequenced was blood. Receptor source: a girl aged 5 to 17 with multiple sclerosis.

The CDR3 loop reads CASSLGIAGALSSYNEQFF. CDR3 DNA sequence: TGTGCCAGCAGTCTAGGGATAGCGGGGGCCTTGAGCTCCTACAATGAGCAGTTCTTC. The rearrangement uses TRBV7-2 and TRBJ2-1; 9 positions match TRBD2. The CDR3 covers 19 residues. Per germline, CDR1 SGHTA and CDR2 FQGNSA. Trimming at V came to 6 bases and at J to 0 bases, leaving 15 bases not matched to a gene.

The chain uses TRBV5-5 and TRBJ2-4, with D maybe TRBD2 (5 bases). This CDR3 has 13 amino acids. Germline CDR1 is SGHKS and CDR2 is YYEKEE (reference sequence). Trimming removed 1 base from V and 9 bases from J, with 11 bases in between. This chain's CDR3 is CASSLSLGGIQYF. The CDR3 bases are TGTGCCAGCAGCTTGAGTCTAGGAGGCATTCAGTACTTC.

This clonotype was seen more than once but under ten times. The chain has TRBV3-1 and TRBJ2-1; D perhaps matches TRBD2 (5 bases). V was cut by 3 bases and J by 7 bases, with 13 bases left in between. The CDR3 is 14 amino acids. In germline, CDR1 is LGHDT, CDR2 YNNKEL (reference sequence). CDR3 DNA: TGTGCCAGCAGCCAGGGGAGAATAAGGAATGAGCAGTTCTTC. Translating gives CASSQGRIRNEQFF.

The chain combines TRBV5-6 with TRBJ2-1; either TRBD1 or TRBD2 may supply D (5 bases each). V lost 0 bases, J lost 9 bases, and 19 bases lay in between. This CDR3 is built from 16 residues. Germline loops: CDR1 SGHDT, CDR2 YYEEEE. The CDR3 DNA reads TGTGCCAGCAGCTTGGAAGGGACCATTCTCCCCATTGAGCAGTTCTTC. The encoded protein is CASSLEGTILPIEQFF.

In the case of this clonotype: The final CDR3 position lacks the conserved phenylalanine or tryptophan, pointing to a likely read error. The gene calls are TRBV4-1 and TRBJ2-5; tentative D call: TRBD2 (6 bases). The end of the DNA fits TRBJ2-7 better, so the J call may be wrong. Germline CDR1 and CDR2: MGHRA and YSYEKL. The CDR3 is made up of 15 amino acids. CDR3 nucleotides: TGCGCCAGCAGCCAAGACTCTGGCGGGATTTACGAGCAGTACTGC. Translating gives CASSQDSGGIYEQYC.

This clonotype has more than one count but fewer than ten. The chain couples TRBV20-1 to TRBJ2-7; the D call may be TRBD1 or TRBD2 (5 bases each). The closer fit of TRBJ2-4 to the DNA end suggests the J call may be wrong. Germline loops: CDR1 DFQATT, CDR2 SNEGSKA (reference sequence). CDR3 length: 13 residues. The CDR3 here is CSARLLGTDIQYF. In DNA form, the CDR3 reads TGCAGTGCTAGGCTCCTGGGGACGGACATTCAGTACTTC.

In this sample, this clonotype turned up a few times. This chain connects TRBV7-8 to TRBJ1-2; TRBD1 matches at 11 bases. Germline loops: CDR1 SGHVS, CDR2 FQNEAQ. Trimming cost V 0 bases and J 3 bases; bases outside gene matches: 3. This CDR3 has 16 amino acids. The CDR3 sequence is CASSLADRGLDYGYTF. As DNA, the CDR3 is TGTGCCAGCAGCTTAGCGGACAGGGGGCTGGACTATGGCTACACCTTC.

On this clonotype itself: The junction departs from the called germline gene at one end, perhaps through a read error. The V call is TRBV3-1, the J call TRBJ2-2, with a tentative D call TRBD2 (6 bases). CDR1 and CDR2 (germline): LGHDT, YNNKEL (reference sequence). The CDR3 is 15 residues long. As DNA, the CDR3 is TGTGACAGCAGCCAAGAGTGGGGAGGAACCGGGGAGCTGTTTTTT. Translation: CDSSQEWGGTGELFF.

The chain is built from TRBV25-1 and TRBJ2-4; D possibly corresponds to TRBD2 (5 bases). Germline V lookup: CDR1 MGHDK, CDR2 SYGVNS. The V gene lost 5 bases and the J gene lost 0 bases, with 17 bases spanning the gap. The CDR3 runs 17 residues. The DNA of the CDR3 is TGTGCCAGCAGTCAAACGTCCGGGATGGGAGCCAAAAACATTCAGTACTTC. It translates to CASSQTSGMGAKNIQYF.

In this sample, this clonotype turned up a few times. The CDR3 sequence: CASSAGTLGKNIQYF. The CDR3 coding sequence is TGTGCCAGCAGCGCCGGGACCCTAGGCAAAAACATTCAGTACTTC. The chain couples TRBV9 to TRBJ2-4, with D possibly called TRBD1 or TRBD2 (5 bases each). This CDR3 comprises 15 residues. Germline CDR1 is SGDLS and CDR2 is YYNGEE. Trimming shortened V by 3 bases and J by 3 bases, and 13 bases separated the two germline ends.

V usage is TRBV10-3 and J usage is TRBJ2-4; possible D gene TRBD2, 6 bases. Germline loops: CDR1 ENHRY, CDR2 SYGVKD. This CDR3 comprises 14 residues. V was trimmed by 1 base and J by 9 bases, leaving 13 bases between them. The CDR3 region has the DNA TGTGCCATCAGTGAGTGGGGCGACGGGGGCATTCAGTACTTC. Translation: CAISEWGDGGIQYF.

The chain combines TRBV27 with TRBJ1-2; no firm D call. Trimming took off 5 bases at V and 2 bases at J, with 18 bases between the two ends. From germline, CDR1 is MNHEY and CDR2 SMNVEV (reference sequence). The CDR3 covers 16 residues. As DNA, the CDR3 is TGTGCCAGCAGTCCGGATGCGAGGGTGATAAACTATGGCTACACCTTC. It translates to CASSPDARVINYGYTF.

This sequence joins TRBV3-1 and TRBJ2-1; 11 nucleotides align to TRBD2. V dropped 0 bases and J dropped 5; count of bases not matched to a gene: 3. The CDR3 is made up of 16 amino acids. Per the germline V gene, CDR1 is LGHDT and CDR2 is YNNKEL (reference sequence). The CDR3 bases are TGTGCCAGCAGCCAAGATTTACTAGCGGGGGACAATGAGCAGTTCTTC. This sequence encodes CASSQDLLAGDNEQFF.

This chain joins TRBV7-6 and TRBJ2-1; D call uncertain. The CDR3 has 17 amino acids. V was trimmed by 2 bases and J by 0 bases, leaving 14 bases between them. CDR1 is SGHVS, CDR2 FNYEAQ, per germline. CDR3: CASSLIGGTSSYNEQFF. CDR3 coding DNA: TGTGCCAGCAGCTTAATTGGCGGAACCTCCTCCTACAATGAGCAGTTCTTC.

In this sample, this clonotype turned up a few times. The J gene is TRBJ2-5, the V gene TRBV12-3 or TRBV12-4; D may correspond to TRBD1 or TRBD2 (6 bases each). The germline V and J ends were trimmed by 5 bases and 5 bases, with 24 bases remaining between them. CDR3 length: 17 amino acids. CDR3 nucleotide sequence: TGTGCCAGCAGTAAGGGGGTCTTGGGAGGAGTAGCGGAGACCCAGTACTTC. This codes for CASSKGVLGGVAETQYF.

This clonotype was picked up a small number of times. CDR3 nucleotides: TGCAGCGTTGAAGATCTCGGGCGTGGAGAGGGGTTCCATGAGCAGTTCTTC. This codes for CSVEDLGRGEGFHEQFF. The chain combines TRBV29-1 with TRBJ2-1; D tentatively fits TRBD1 or TRBD2 (5 bases each). Germline CDR1 SQVTM, CDR2 ANQGSEA. The CDR3 is 17 amino acids. Trimming stripped 0 bases from V and 8 bases from J, with 23 bases between.

This clonotype was counted only a few times. CDR3 bases: TGTGCCGCCGAGACGGACCGGTACAACAATGAGCAGTTCTTC. Encoded protein: CAAETDRYNNEQFF. The V gene is TRBV30, the J gene TRBJ2-1; D is ambiguous. Germline assignment: CDR1 GTSNPN and CDR2 SVGIG (reference sequence). The CDR3 contains 14 residues. V lost 8 bases and J lost 5, with 19 bases in between.

This clonotype was detected only a few times. The V call is TRBV7-6, the J call TRBJ2-5; D is perhaps TRBD1 or TRBD2 (5 bases each). Germline assignment: CDR1 SGHVS and CDR2 FNYEAQ. The V end lost 5 bases, the J end lost 2 bases, and 12 bases lay between the germline ends. This CDR3 region has 14 residues. As DNA, the CDR3 is TGTGCCAGCAGCGTAAGGGACGGACAAGAGACCCAGTACTTC. Translation gives CASSVRDGQETQYF.

For the CDR3, the DNA is TGTGCCAGCAGCCTCTCTAGGACCGGCCAAGAGACCCAGTACTTC. Amino acids: CASSLSRTGQETQYF. The chain carries TRBV7-2 and TRBJ2-5; D gene unclear. V was pared by 5 bases and J by 1 base, with 14 bases between. CDR3 size: 15 residues. Germline values: CDR1 SGHTA, CDR2 FQGNSA.

This clonotype has more than one count but fewer than ten. This chain links TRBV29-1 with TRBJ1-2; D unclear. Deletions cut 0 bases from V and 8 bases from J, with 10 bases between. In germline, CDR1 is SQVTM, CDR2 ANQGSEA. The CDR3 is 12 amino acids. In DNA form, the CDR3 reads TGCAGCGTTGAAGATCAAGTGAGGGGCTACACCTTC. Its protein is CSVEDQVRGYTF.

This chain links TRBV7-2 with TRBJ1-5; 7 bases are shared with TRBD1. Germline CDR1 is SGHTA and CDR2 is FQGNSA. V was pared by 2 bases and J by 4 bases, with 8 bases of the junction left unmatched. The CDR3 spans 16 residues. CDR3 residues: CASSLTGTDHNQPQHF. The CDR3 DNA reads as TGTGCCAGCAGCTTAACCGGGACAGACCATAATCAGCCCCAGCATTTT.

The J gene is TRBJ1-2, the V gene TRBV2; the D is unclear. V lost 6 bases and J 4 bases, leaving 12 bases between the germline ends. This CDR3 contains 13 residues. CDR1 and CDR2 (germline): SNHLY, FYNNEI. The CDR3 region has the DNA TGTGCCAGCAGGGAGAGAGCGGGCTATGGCTACACCTTC. Residues: CASRERAGYGYTF. The full variable domain, with the rest looked up from reference TRBV2 and TRBJ1-2, is EPEVTQTPSHQVTQMGQEVILRCVPISNHLYFYWYRQILGQKVEFLVSFYNNEISEKSEIFDDQFSVERPDGSNFTLKIRSTKLEDSAMYFCASRERAGYGYTFGSGTRLTVV.

This rearrangement joins TRBV20-1 to TRBJ2-5; no definite D call. The length of the CDR3 is 14 residues. Germline V gene data show CDR1 as DFQATT and CDR2 as SNEGSKA (reference sequence). The germline V and J ends were trimmed by 6 bases and 2 bases, with 16 bases remaining between them. The CDR3 spells CSANTGPDQETQYF. DNA for the CDR3: TGCAGTGCAAACACCGGACCAGATCAAGAGACCCAGTACTTC.

The rearrangement uses TRBV2 and TRBJ2-1; possible D gene TRBD2, 5 bases. The V and J ends lost 2 bases and 7 bases respectively, with 18 bases between them. Germline V gene sequence: CDR1 SNHLY, CDR2 FYNNEI. This CDR3 region has 16 residues. CDR3 DNA sequence: TGTGCCAGCAGTGAAACCGGGCCCTATACGGGGAATGAGCAGTTCTTC. Amino acids: CASSETGPYTGNEQFF.

This rearrangement joins TRBV4-1 to TRBJ1-1; no clear D. Trimming stripped 2 bases from V and 5 bases from J, with 9 bases between. This CDR3 spans 13 amino acids. The V gene's germline CDR1 is MGHRA and CDR2 YSYEKL. The CDR3 nucleotides are TGCGCCAGCAGCCAACAAATGCGGACTGAAGCTTTCTTT. This encodes CASSQQMRTEAFF.

The chain joins TRBV7-8 to TRBJ2-7; 7 nucleotides align to TRBD1. The germline gives CDR1 SGHVS, CDR2 FQNEAQ. Germline trimming cut 3 bases from V and 2 bases from J; bases unmatched to any gene: 4. This CDR3 comprises 14 residues. CDR3 in DNA: TGTGCCAGCAGCTTGAGGGACAGCCCCTACGAGCAGTACTTC. It encodes CASSLRDSPYEQYF.